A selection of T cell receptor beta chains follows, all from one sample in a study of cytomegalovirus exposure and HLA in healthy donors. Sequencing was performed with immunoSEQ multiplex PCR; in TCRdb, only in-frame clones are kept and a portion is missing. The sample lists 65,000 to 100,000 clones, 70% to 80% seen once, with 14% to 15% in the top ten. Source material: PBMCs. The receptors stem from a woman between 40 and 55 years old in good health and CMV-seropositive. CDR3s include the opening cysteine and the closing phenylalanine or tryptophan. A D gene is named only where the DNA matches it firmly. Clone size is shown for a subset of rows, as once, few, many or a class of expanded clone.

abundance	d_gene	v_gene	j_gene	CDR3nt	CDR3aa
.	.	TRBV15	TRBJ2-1	TGTGCCACCAGCTCACGGGCCCCGGGCGGGGAATACAATGAGCAGTTCTTC	CATSSRAPGGEYNEQFF
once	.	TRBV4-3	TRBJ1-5	TGCGCCAGCAGCCGGACGGCCATGGGGGGGAATCAGCCCCAGCATTTT	CASSRTAMGGNQPQHF
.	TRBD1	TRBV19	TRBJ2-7	TGTGCCAGTAGTACTACTCCCGGGACAGGAGCCTACGAGCAGTACTTC	CASSTTPGTGAYEQYF
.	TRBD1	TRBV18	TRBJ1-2	TGTGCCAGCTCACAGAGGCCGGACAGGAGCTATGGCTACACCTTC	CASSQRPDRSYGYTF
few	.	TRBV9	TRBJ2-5	TGTGCCAGCAGCGTAGGGACTTTACAAGAGACCCAGTACTTC	CASSVGTLQETQYF
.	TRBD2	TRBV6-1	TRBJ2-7	TGTGCCAGCAGTGACGCGGGAGGGCTCTACGAGCAGTACTTC	CASSDAGGLYEQYF
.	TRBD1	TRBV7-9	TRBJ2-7	TGTGCCAGCAGCTTAAGTGGACAGGGCAACGAGCAGTACTTC	CASSLSGQGNEQYF
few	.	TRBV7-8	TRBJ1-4	TGTGCCAGCAGCTTAGACCCAGGGGCCGGGGAAAAACTGTTTTTT	CASSLDPGAGEKLFF
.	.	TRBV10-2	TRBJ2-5	TGCGCCAGCGGAACCACCGGGACTCCTCTCAACTACGACGAGACCCAGTACTTC	CASGTTGTPLNYDETQYF
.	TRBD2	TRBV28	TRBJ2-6	TGTGCCAGCAGCATCGGGGGGACTGGGGCCAACGTCCTGACTTTC	CASSIGGTGANVLTF
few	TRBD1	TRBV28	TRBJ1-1	TGTGCCAGCAGCCCTAGCACCGGGACAGGGCATACTGAAGCTTTCTTT	CASSPSTGTGHTEAFF
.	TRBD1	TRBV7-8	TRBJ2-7	TGTGCCAGCAGCGACCCAGACAGGGAAGGATTATCCTACGAGCAGTACTTC	CASSDPDREGLSYEQYF
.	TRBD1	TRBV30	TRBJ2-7	TGTGCCTGGAGTGTAGCCGGGACAGGGGGCTACGAGCAGTACTTC	CAWSVAGTGGYEQYF
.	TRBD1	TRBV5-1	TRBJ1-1	TGCGCCAGCAGCTTGGGTGGACAGGCCGAAGCTTTCTTT	CASSLGGQAEAFF
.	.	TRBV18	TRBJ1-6	TGTGCCAGCTCACCGGACGGGGGACTGACCCTCCACTTT	CASSPDGGLTLHF
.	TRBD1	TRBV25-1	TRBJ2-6	TGTGCCAGCACTGACAGGGTCGGGGCCAACGTCCTGACTTTC	CASTDRVGANVLTF
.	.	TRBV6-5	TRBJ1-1	TGTGCCAGCAGTCTTGGGACACCGGTCACTGAAGCTTTCTTT	CASSLGTPVTEAFF
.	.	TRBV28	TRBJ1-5	TGTGCCAGCAGTGGGGCAGGTGGTCAGCCCCAGCATTTT	CASSGAGGQPQHF
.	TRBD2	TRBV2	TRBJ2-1	TGTGCCAGCACCCGGACTAGCGGGAGGTTGGGTGAGCAGTTCTTC	CASTRTSGRLGEQFF
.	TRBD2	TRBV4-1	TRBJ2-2	TGCGCCAGCAGCCAACCGCTGCGGAGCGGGGCCGGGGAGCTGTTTTTT	CASSQPLRSGAGELFF
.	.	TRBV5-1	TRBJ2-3	TGCGCCAGCAGCTTGGGGGCACTGGGTTCGCAGTATTTT	CASSLGALGSQYF
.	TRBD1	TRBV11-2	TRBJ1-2	TGTGCCAGCAGCTCCCTGACAGGGACCTATGGCTACACCTTC	CASSSLTGTYGYTF
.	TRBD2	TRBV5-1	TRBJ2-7	TGCGCCAGCAGCTACCGAGGTGGGGGACTACCCTACGAGCAGTACTTC	CASSYRGGGLPYEQYF
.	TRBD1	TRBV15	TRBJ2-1	TGTGCCACCAGTCTGGACAGGGGAGCCGGCGGGGAGCAGTTCTTC	CATSLDRGAGGEQFF
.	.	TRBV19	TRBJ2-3	TGTGCCAGTAGTGTACAGGGTAGCGATACGCAGTATTTT	CASSVQGSDTQYF
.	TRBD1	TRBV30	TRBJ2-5	TGTGCCTGGAGTAGGACAGGAATCTGGGAGACCCAGTACTTC	CAWSRTGIWETQYF
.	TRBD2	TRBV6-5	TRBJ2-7	TGTGCCAGCAGAGGACTAGCTGGTACCTACGAGCAGTACTTC	CASRGLAGTYEQYF
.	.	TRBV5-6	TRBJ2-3	TGTGCCAGCAGCCCGCAGATCACAGATACGCAGTATTTT	CASSPQITDTQYF
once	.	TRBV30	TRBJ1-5	TGTGCCTGGAGTGCATTCGACAGTAACAATCAGCCCCAGCATTTT	CAWSAFDSNNQPQHF
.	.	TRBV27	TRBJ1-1	TGTGCCAGCAGTCCAGGGGTTTATGGGATGAACACTGAAGCTTTCTTT	CASSPGVYGMNTEAFF
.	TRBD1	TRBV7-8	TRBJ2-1	TGTGCCAGCAGCTTACCTTCGGGACAGGATAGCTCCTACAATGAGCAGTTCTTC	CASSLPSGQDSSYNEQFF
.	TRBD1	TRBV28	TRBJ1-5	TGTGCCTGGAGACAGGGGTCCAATCAGCCCCAGCATTTT	CAWRQGSNQPQHF
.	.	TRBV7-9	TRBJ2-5	TGTGCCAGCGGGGGACTCCGGGACCAAGAGACCCAGTACTTC	CASGGLRDQETQYF
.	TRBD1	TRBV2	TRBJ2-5	TGTGCCAGTCACGGACAGGGGCTTGCTGGAGAGACCCAGTACTTC	CASHGQGLAGETQYF
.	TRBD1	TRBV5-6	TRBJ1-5	TGTGCCAGCAGCACGGGGACAGGGGAGATAGCCCAGCATTTT	CASSTGTGEIAQHF
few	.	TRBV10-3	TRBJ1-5	TGTGCCATCAGTGAGTCGGGAGGAAGCAATCAGCCCCAGCATTTT	CAISESGGSNQPQHF
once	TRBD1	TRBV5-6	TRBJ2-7	TGTGCCAGCATCGGGCAGGGGGCGCGGGACGAGCAGTACTTC	CASIGQGARDEQYF
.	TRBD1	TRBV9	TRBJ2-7	TGTGCCAGCAGCATCGACAGGGTCTCCTACGAGCAGTACTTC	CASSIDRVSYEQYF
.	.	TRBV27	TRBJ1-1	TGTGCCAGCCCCCGAGCTTTCTTT	CASPRAFF
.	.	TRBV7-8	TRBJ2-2	TGTGCCAGCAGCCGAGGGAGCAGGGGAAACACCGGGGAGCTGTTTTTT	CASSRGSRGNTGELFF
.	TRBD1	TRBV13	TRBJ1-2	TGTGCCAGCACCTTACAGGGGGCTGGGGGCTACACCTTC	CASTLQGAGGYTF
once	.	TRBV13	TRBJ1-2	TGTGCCAGCAGCCCCACGAGTCAGGGGCTCTCTGGCTACACCTTC	CASSPTSQGLSGYTF
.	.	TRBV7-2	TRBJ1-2	TGTGCCAGCAGCCGAAACGGGGGCTACACCTTC	CASSRNGGYTF
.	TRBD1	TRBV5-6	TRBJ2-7	TGTGCCAGCAGCTTGAGGGGGCCAACCTACGAGCAGTACTTC	CASSLRGPTYEQYF
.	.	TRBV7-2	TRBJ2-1	TGTGCCAGCAGCTTAGCCGGGGGTGGTGAGCAGTTCTTC	CASSLAGGGEQFF
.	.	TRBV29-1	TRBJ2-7	TGCAGCGTTGAAGGGGGGGCCTACGAGCAGTACTTC	CSVEGGAYEQYF